Shown below are 20 T cell receptor beta chains from a single sample sequenced in a study of shared clonotypes between healthy human individuals. Data came from immunoSEQ multiplex PCR; TCRdb stores just in-frame clones and leaves some out. The sample has roughly 510,000 clones, about 79% seen once. What was sequenced was PBMCs. Receptors originate from a woman aged 35 to 49 in good health. Some clones in this sample may be carry-over from other donors' samples.

The rearrangement links TRBV7-2 to TRBJ2-7; 9 bases fit TRBD1. This CDR3 contains 14 residues. The V gene's germline CDR1 is SGHTA and CDR2 FQGNSA. Unmatched junction bases numbered 5, after V lost 4 bases and J lost 4 bases. In DNA, the CDR3 is TGTGCCAGCAGCTACTGGACAGGGGCTTACGAGCAGTACTTC. This sequence encodes CASSYWTGAYEQYF.

The chain uses TRBV6-5 and TRBJ2-1; 9 bases align to TRBD2. Germline-derived CDR1 and CDR2 are MNHEY and SVGAGI. V was clipped by 8 bases and J by 5 bases; unmatched bases: 10. CDR3 length equals 15 residues. This chain's CDR3 is CASGLGLARHNEQFF. Written as DNA, the CDR3 is TGTGCCAGCGGCCTGGGACTAGCCAGACACAATGAGCAGTTCTTC.

V gene TRBV7-6 combines with J gene TRBJ2-7; the D is unclear. The CDR3 length is 14 residues. Trimming pared 5 bases from V and 0 bases from J, leaving 11 bases between. CDR1 and CDR2 (germline): SGHVS, FNYEAQ. Here the CDR3 DNA reads TGTGCCAGCAGCCCAACACCTAGCTCCTACGAGCAGTACTTC. Translation: CASSPTPSSYEQYF.

This clone turned up a few times. The genes are TRBV7-8 and TRBJ2-2; 7 bases fit TRBD2. The CDR3 consists of 18 residues. Trimming took 2 bases from V and 7 from J; bases not matched to a gene: 16. Germline V gives CDR1 SGHVS, CDR2 FQNEAQ. The CDR3 loop reads CASSLPGWGTIDDGELFF. CDR3 sequence (DNA): TGTGCCAGCAGCTTACCAGGTTGGGGGACTATCGATGACGGGGAGCTGTTTTTT.

The V call is TRBV28, the J call TRBJ1-2; TRBD1 might be the D (6 bases). Germline assignment: CDR1 MDHEN and CDR2 SYDVKM. This CDR3 is built from 12 residues. V was trimmed by 8 bases and J by 6 bases, leaving 13 bases between them. The CDR3 nucleotides read TGTGCCAGCGGGGGGCGAAATCATGGCTACACCTTC. Its protein is CASGGRNHGYTF.

Details on this clone: One junction end does not reproduce the germline sequence, and a read error may be involved. V usage is TRBV28 and J usage is TRBJ1-1, with 10 positions matching TRBD1. The CDR3 length is 13 residues. CDR1 and CDR2 (germline): MDHEN, SYDVKM. In nucleotides, the CDR3 is TGTGCCAGCAGTTCTTCCCGGGACAGGGGCGCGGGATTT. It codes for CASSSSRDRGAGF.

This clone was counted ten times or more. This sample includes further DNA sequences coding for the same CDR3. The chain is built from TRBV28 and TRBJ1-1; D is ambiguous. Trimming stripped 7 bases from V and 4 bases from J, with 10 bases between. Germline V gives CDR1 MDHEN, CDR2 SYDVKM. The CDR3 has 12 residues. CDR3 nucleotide sequence: TGTGCCAGCACCGCCCGCGGCACTGAAGCTTTCTTT. Translated: CASTARGTEAFF.

The chain combines TRBV7-9 with TRBJ1-6, with 7 bases identical to TRBD1. Germline V gene sequence: CDR1 SEHNR, CDR2 FQNEAQ (reference sequence). CDR3 length: 15 amino acids. V gave up 2 bases and J gave up 7 bases; unmatched junction bases: 5. The CDR3 is CASSLRGQTNSPLHF. In nucleotides, the CDR3 is TGTGCCAGCAGCTTACGGGGACAGACAAATTCACCCCTCCACTTT.

This clone was found once. This chain uses TRBV5-5 with TRBJ2-3; 8 bases match TRBD2. V lost 0 bases, J lost 0 bases, and 3 bases stayed unmatched. Germline V gives CDR1 SGHKS, CDR2 YYEKEE (reference sequence). There are 16 residues in the CDR3. The CDR3: CASSLAPSGSTDTQYF. The CDR3 nucleotides read TGTGCCAGCAGCTTGGCGCCTAGCGGGAGCACAGATACGCAGTATTTT.

This clone appeared a few times. This sequence joins TRBV2 and TRBJ1-5; 8 bases are shared with TRBD1. This CDR3 contains 16 residues. In germline, CDR1 is SNHLY, CDR2 FYNNEI. The ends lost 6 bases at V and 0 bases at J; junction bases unmatched: 7. The CDR3 spells CASREYRGISNQPQHF. DNA of the CDR3: TGTGCCAGCAGGGAATACAGGGGGATTAGCAATCAGCCCCAGCATTTT.

The V call is TRBV7-6, the J call TRBJ2-7, with a possible D match to TRBD1 (6 bases). Per the germline V gene, CDR1 is SGHVS and CDR2 is FNYEAQ. V was trimmed by 5 bases and J by 7 bases, leaving 18 bases between them. The CDR3 length is 14 residues. CDR3 residues: CASSPWQGRREQYF. The CDR3 DNA is TGTGCCAGCAGCCCCTGGCAGGGGAGAAGAGAGCAGTACTTC.

J is TRBJ2-3 and V is TRBV5-1; D not resolved. CDR3 length: 15 residues. Germline lookup yields CDR1 SGHRS and CDR2 YFSETQ. V lost 0 bases and J lost 1, with 9 bases in between. In DNA, the CDR3 is TGCGCCAGCAGCTTGGATTACAGACGCACAGATACGCAGTATTTT. It codes for CASSLDYRRTDTQYF. Supplemented by reference TRBV5-1 and TRBJ2-3, the full variable domain reads KAGVTQTPRYLIKTRGQQVTLSCSPISGHRSVSWYQQTPGQGLQFLFEYFSETQRNKGNFPGRFSGRQFSNSRSEMNVSTLELGDSALYLCASSLDYRRTDTQYFGPGTRLTVL.

This clone has a single count. This chain uses TRBV6-1 with TRBJ2-1, with D perhaps assigned TRBD1 or TRBD2 (6 bases each). The V end lost 6 bases, the J end lost 4 bases, and 16 bases lay between the germline ends. Germline V lookup: CDR1 MNHNS, CDR2 SASEGT. CDR3 length: 15 amino acids. The CDR3: CASRVLGGAYNEQFF. In nucleotides, the CDR3 is TGTGCCAGCAGGGTACTGGGGGGCGCATACAATGAGCAGTTCTTC.

This clone was seen a single time. The chain employs TRBV27 and TRBJ1-2; D perhaps matches TRBD1 (5 bases). The germline V gene has CDR1 MNHEY and CDR2 SMNVEV (reference sequence). Trimming took 5 bases from V and 1 from J, leaving 20 bases between them. This CDR3 contains 17 residues. CDR3 nucleotide sequence: TGTGCCAGCAGTCCGGACACCTACCCAGACCTTAACTATGGCTACACCTTC. Translation gives CASSPDTYPDLNYGYTF.

V is TRBV5-4 and J is TRBJ2-1, with D possibly matching TRBD2 (5 bases). Trimming stripped 0 bases from V and 0 bases from J, with 7 bases between. The CDR3 runs to 15 residues. CDR1 and CDR2 from the germline V gene are SGHNT and YYREEE (reference sequence). Here the CDR3 DNA reads TGTGCCAGCAGCTTGGGCGGGTTCTCCTACAATGAGCAGTTCTTC. Amino acids: CASSLGGFSYNEQFF. Full variable domain (missing parts from reference TRBV5-4 and TRBJ2-1): ETGVTQSPTHLIKTRGQQVTLRCSSQSGHNTVSWYQQALGQGPQFIFQYYREEENGRGNFPPRFSGLQFPNYSSELNVNALELDDSALYLCASSLGGFSYNEQFFGPGTRLTVL.

The V and J genes are TRBV18 and TRBJ2-4; maybe TRBD2 (7 bases). Germline assignment: CDR1 KGHSH and CDR2 LQKENI. The CDR3 sequence is 13 residues long. Trimming removed 6 bases from V and 15 bases from J, with 21 bases in between. This CDR3 is CASSPEWGGLMYF. CDR3 DNA sequence: TGTGCCAGCTCCCCAGAATGGGGGGGCTTAATGTACTTC.

V and J are TRBV30 and TRBJ2-3; D is unresolved. This CDR3 has 17 amino acids. Per germline, CDR1 GTSNPN and CDR2 SVGIG (reference sequence). V lost 6 bases and J lost 6, with 28 bases in between. The CDR3 here is CACRRPGVSVAMDTQYF. CDR3 DNA sequence: TGTGCCTGTCGCCGCCCTGGAGTTTCCGTGGCAATGGATACGCAGTATTTT.

This sequence joins TRBV18 and TRBJ2-3; TRBD1 agrees at 11 bases. V dropped 6 bases and J dropped 3; count of bases not matched to a gene: 5. Germline CDR1 and CDR2: KGHSH and LQKENI. The CDR3 length is 15 residues. CDR3: CASSDRGLRTDTQYF. In DNA form, the CDR3 reads TGTGCCAGCTCGGACAGGGGGCTACGGACAGATACGCAGTATTTT.

Concerning this clone: At one end the junction does not follow the germline gene, possibly because of a read error. The chain uses TRBV5-5 and TRBJ2-1; the match to TRBD2 covers 11 bases. The CDR3 spans 16 residues. Germline lookup yields CDR1 SGHKS and CDR2 YYEKEE (reference sequence). CDR3 DNA: TGCGCCAGCAGCCAAGGACTAGCGGGCTCCTACAATGAGCAGTTCTTC. Its protein is CASSQGLAGSYNEQFF.

This chain uses TRBV7-2 with TRBJ2-7; D is perhaps TRBD1 or TRBD2 (5 bases each). Trimming took 2 bases from V and 2 from J, leaving 16 bases between them. Per germline, CDR1 SGHTA and CDR2 FQGNSA. The CDR3 spans 16 residues. The CDR3 nucleotides are TGTGCCAGCAGCTTATGGCCGAGGGGAAAGGCCTACGAGCAGTACTTC. Translating it yields CASSLWPRGKAYEQYF.